This passage covers 21 T cell receptor beta chains from one sample sequenced in a study of T cells in Graves' hyperthyroidism and ophthalmopathy. Using RNA transcripts as the source, TCR beta CDR3 regions were amplified. The TCR CDR3 first-round RT-PCR relied on the HTBI primer set. Each CDR3 protein gets one entry after TCRdb re-called the multiplex PCR reads with MiXCR. The sample contains about 640,000 distinct CDR3 sequences, about a fifth of which appear only once. Sample: blood. The receptors here all came from a man under 40 with Graves' ophthalmopathy.

This chain links TRBV20-1 with TRBJ2-1; 13 bases map to TRBD2. The J segment lost 7 bases and the V segment lost 1 base, leaving 7 bases of the junction unmatched. CDR3 size: 16 residues. CDR1 and CDR2 from the germline V gene are DFQATT and SNEGSKA (reference sequence). CDR3 sequence: CSARGLAGGQINEQFF. The CDR3 bases are TGCAGTGCTAGAGGACTAGCGGGAGGCCAGATTAATGAGCAGTTCTTC.

The chain combines TRBV19 with TRBJ2-6; no clear D. Trimming took off 4 bases at V and 2 bases at J, with 9 bases between the two ends. CDR1 is LNHDA and CDR2 is SQIVND in the germline V gene (reference sequence). This CDR3 is built from 15 residues. For the CDR3, the DNA is TGTGCCAGTAGTAGAACCTCGGCTGGGGCCAACGTCCTGACTTTC. Amino acid sequence: CASSRTSAGANVLTF.

This rearrangement joins TRBV12-3 or TRBV12-4 to TRBJ1-3; TRBD1 is a possible D gene (5 bases). V was shortened by 3 bases and J by 0 bases, with 9 bases between the two germline ends. There are 15 residues in the CDR3. The CDR3 coding sequence is TGTGCCAGCAGTTTCGGGGACCACTCTGGAAACACCATATATTTT. Its translation is CASSFGDHSGNTIYF.

This clonotype showed up just a few times. The chain has TRBV5-5 and TRBJ2-7, with D perhaps matching TRBD1 (5 bases). The CDR3 contains 13 residues. V gave up 4 bases and J gave up 3 bases, with 11 bases separating them. Germline V gene data show CDR1 as SGHKS and CDR2 as YYEKEE (reference sequence). The CDR3 nucleotides are TGTGCCAGCAGCCGCGATCAGGGCTACGAGCAGTACTTC. Translation gives CASSRDQGYEQYF.

This clonotype has at least ten counts. The chain combines TRBV11-2 with TRBJ2-3; 9 nucleotides align to TRBD1. Germline assignment: CDR1 SGHAT and CDR2 FQNNGV. This CDR3 region has 17 residues. Trimming took 2 bases from V and 2 from J; bases not matched to a gene: 8. CDR3 sequence: CASSLTGTGRSTDTQYF. CDR3 nucleotides: TGTGCCAGCAGCTTAACCGGGACAGGGAGGTCCACAGATACGCAGTATTTT.

This chain links TRBV28 with TRBJ2-7; 9 positions agree with TRBD1. Losses at the gene ends were 7 bases for V and 2 bases for J; bases not matched to a gene: 12. CDR1 is MDHEN, CDR2 SYDVKM, per germline. There are 16 residues in the CDR3. The CDR3 loop is CASTRPGTGTTYEQYF. The CDR3 nucleotides are TGTGCCAGCACTCGCCCCGGGACAGGGACGACCTACGAGCAGTACTTC.

This clonotype was observed a handful of times. V is TRBV4-1 and J is TRBJ2-7; 7 bases are a match to TRBD2. V was clipped by 0 bases and J by 4 bases; unmatched bases: 3. In germline, CDR1 is MGHRA, CDR2 YSYEKL. This CDR3 has 14 residues. The CDR3 DNA reads TGCGCCAGCAGCCAAGAGGGACTACTTTACGAGCAGTACTTC. Amino acid sequence: CASSQEGLLYEQYF.

This clonotype was observed a few times. The chain has TRBV6-1 and TRBJ2-7, with D perhaps TRBD1 or TRBD2 (5 bases each). The V end was cut by 7 bases, the J end by 2 bases, with 12 bases between. The CDR3 contains 13 residues. The germline V gene encodes CDR1 MNHNS and CDR2 SASEGT. Here the CDR3 reads CASTRDGPYEQYF. The CDR3 coding sequence is TGTGCCAGCACCCGGGACGGTCCCTACGAGCAGTACTTC.

In the case of this clonotype: A clone one base away is much larger, so this may be a read error. This chain connects TRBV18 to TRBJ1-2; D unclear. The CDR3 consists of 13 residues. Per germline, CDR1 KGHSH and CDR2 LQKENI. The CDR3 reads CASPPFTDYGYTF. CDR3 sequence (DNA): TGTGCCAGCCCACCATTCACAGACTATGGCTACACCTTC. The full variable domain, with the rest looked up from reference TRBV18 and TRBJ1-2, is NAGVMQNPRHLVRRRGQEARLRCSPMKGHSHVYWYRQLPEEGLKFMVYLQKENIIDESGMPKERFSAEFPKEGPSILRIQQVVRGDSAAYFCASPPFTDYGYTFGSGTRLTVV.

This chain links TRBV18 with TRBJ2-1, with 10 bases aligning to TRBD1. The CDR3 is made up of 15 amino acids. V trimming: 3 bases; J trimming: 5 bases; junction bases outside the gene matches: 4. Germline assignment: CDR1 KGHSH and CDR2 LQKENI. The CDR3 protein is CASSPPGQGNNEQFF. The CDR3 nucleotides are TGTGCCAGCTCACCCCCGGGACAGGGGAACAATGAGCAGTTCTTC.

In its sample, this clonotype was seen a few times. This chain links TRBV6-1 with TRBJ2-7, with 8 positions matching TRBD1. The CDR3 consists of 14 residues. Germline trimming cut 8 bases from V and 0 bases from J; bases unmatched to any gene: 6. The germline V gene has CDR1 MNHNS and CDR2 SASEGT. This CDR3 is CASGKDRASYEQYF. CDR3 coding DNA: TGTGCCAGCGGGAAGGACAGGGCCTCCTACGAGCAGTACTTC.

This clonotype was seen a handful of times. The rearrangement joins TRBV6-1 to TRBJ1-1, with D hard to call. The CDR3 is 13 amino acids. V shed 7 bases and J shed 1 base, with 10 bases lying between them. CDR1 and CDR2 from the germline V gene are MNHNS and SASEGT. The CDR3 DNA sequence: TGTGCCAGCACCCAAGCCGGGAACACTGAAGCTTTCTTT. It encodes CASTQAGNTEAFF.

This clonotype has just a few counts. The rearrangement links TRBV28 to TRBJ2-7; D remains ambiguous. CDR1 and CDR2 from the germline V gene are MDHEN and SYDVKM. Trimming shortened V by 5 bases and J by 1 base, and 12 bases separated the two germline ends. CDR3 length equals 14 residues. The CDR3 loop is CASSGRALSYEQYF. The CDR3, as DNA: TGTGCCAGCAGTGGACGTGCACTTTCCTACGAGCAGTACTTC.

The chain employs TRBV9 and TRBJ2-3; 8 nucleotides align to TRBD1. CDR1 is SGDLS and CDR2 is YYNGEE in the germline V gene. V lost 6 bases, J lost 0 bases, and 6 bases stayed unmatched. The CDR3 spans 15 residues. CDR3 loop: CASTHRGESTDTQYF. The CDR3 DNA reads TGTGCCAGCACCCACAGGGGGGAGAGCACAGATACGCAGTATTTT.

The V and J genes are TRBV5-6 and TRBJ2-7; 7 bases align to TRBD1. CDR3 size: 16 residues. V lost 0 bases to trimming and J lost 2 bases; unmatched junction nucleotides: 8. Germline CDR1 reads SGHDT; CDR2 reads YYEEEE. The CDR3 bases are TGTGCCAGCAGCTTGGAACTACAGGGGCCGCCCTACGAGCAGTACTTC. This encodes CASSLELQGPPYEQYF.

The V gene is TRBV11-1, the J gene TRBJ2-3; D remains unclear. Germline V gene data show CDR1 as SGHAT and CDR2 as FQDESV (reference sequence). CDR3 length: 14 amino acids. V lost 0 bases to trimming and J lost 0 bases, with 4 bases between them. CDR3 residues: CASSLAESTDTQYF. The CDR3 bases are TGTGCCAGCAGCTTAGCAGAAAGCACAGATACGCAGTATTTT.

The J gene is TRBJ2-7, the V gene TRBV28; D is ambiguous. The germline CDR1 and CDR2 sequences are MDHEN and SYDVKM. This CDR3 is 12 amino acids long. V was shortened by 1 base and J by 4 bases, with 5 bases between the two germline ends. CDR3 nucleotide sequence: TGTGCCAGCAGTTTATCAGAATACGAGCAGTACTTC. Its protein product is CASSLSEYEQYF. Complete variable domain (other parts from reference TRBV28 and TRBJ2-7): DVKVTQSSRYLVKRTGEKVFLECVQDMDHENMFWYRQDPGLGLRLIYFSYDVKMKEKGDIPEGYSVSREKKERFSLILESASTNQTSMYLCASSLSEYEQYFGPGTRLTVT.

This clonotype occurred many times. This chain connects TRBV28 to TRBJ2-7; D uncertain. V lost 3 bases and J 0 bases, leaving 15 bases between the germline ends. The germline gives CDR1 MDHEN, CDR2 SYDVKM. This CDR3 is built from 16 residues. The CDR3, as DNA: TGTGCCAGCAGTTTCTTTTCAGGAGTCATCTCCTACGAGCAGTACTTC. As protein: CASSFFSGVISYEQYF. Full variable domain (outside the CDR3, taken from reference TRBV28 and TRBJ2-7): DVKVTQSSRYLVKRTGEKVFLECVQDMDHENMFWYRQDPGLGLRLIYFSYDVKMKEKGDIPEGYSVSREKKERFSLILESASTNQTSMYLCASSFFSGVISYEQYFGPGTRLTVT.

Only a few counts were recorded for this clonotype. The chain couples TRBV7-9 to TRBJ2-7; TRBD1 matches at 7 bases. Germline V lookup: CDR1 SEHNR, CDR2 FQNEAQ (reference sequence). CDR3 length: 15 residues. The V and J ends lost 5 bases and 6 bases, in that order; junction bases with no gene match: 13. CDR3 DNA sequence: TGTGCCAGCAGCCTCAAGACAGGGAGTGATGTCGAGCAGTACTTC. Amino acid sequence: CASSLKTGSDVEQYF.

In its sample, this clonotype was seen many times. V usage is TRBV27 and J usage is TRBJ2-1; D tentatively reads TRBD1 or TRBD2 (6 bases each). Trimming shortened V by 4 bases and J by 8 bases, and 24 bases separated the two germline ends. Germline assignment: CDR1 MNHEY and CDR2 SMNVEV (reference sequence). This CDR3 region has 17 residues. The CDR3 nucleotides are TGTGCCAGCAGTTCCTTTCTGGAGGGGGTGGTAGTACATGAGCAGTTCTTC. It specifies CASSSFLEGVVVHEQFF.

This clonotype was counted ten times or more. The chain carries TRBV11-2 and TRBJ2-1, with 7 bases lining up with TRBD2. Looked up from germline, CDR1 is SGHAT and CDR2 is FQNNGV. Losses at the gene ends were 5 bases for V and 6 bases for J; bases not matched to a gene: 13. The CDR3 is 16 amino acids. In DNA form, the CDR3 reads TGTGCCAGCAGCCCAAACTGGGGGGGTGGTGTCAATGAGCAGTTCTTC. Amino acid sequence: CASSPNWGGGVNEQFF.